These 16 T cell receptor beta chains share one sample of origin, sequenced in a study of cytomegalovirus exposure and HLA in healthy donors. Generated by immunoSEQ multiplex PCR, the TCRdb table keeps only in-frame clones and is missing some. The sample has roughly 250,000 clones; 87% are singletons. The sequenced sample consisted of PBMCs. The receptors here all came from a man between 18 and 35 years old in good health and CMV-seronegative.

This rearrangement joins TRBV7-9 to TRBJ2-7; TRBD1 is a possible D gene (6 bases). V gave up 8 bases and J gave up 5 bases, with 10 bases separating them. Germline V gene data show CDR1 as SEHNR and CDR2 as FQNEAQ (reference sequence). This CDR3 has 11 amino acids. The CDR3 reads CASGTGNEQYF. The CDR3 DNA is TGTGCCAGCGGTACAGGGAACGAGCAGTACTTC.

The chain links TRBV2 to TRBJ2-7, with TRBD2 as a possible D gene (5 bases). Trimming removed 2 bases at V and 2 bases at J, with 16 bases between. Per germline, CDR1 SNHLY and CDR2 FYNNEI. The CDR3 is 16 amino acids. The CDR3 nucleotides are TGTGCCAGCAGTGAATTGGTGGGAGTAAGGACCTACGAGCAGTACTTC. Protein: CASSELVGVRTYEQYF.

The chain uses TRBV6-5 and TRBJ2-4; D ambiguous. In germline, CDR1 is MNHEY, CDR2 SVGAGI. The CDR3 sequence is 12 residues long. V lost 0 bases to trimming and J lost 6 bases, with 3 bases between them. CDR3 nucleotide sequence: TGTGCCAGCAGTTACTCCGGAAACATTCAGTACTTC. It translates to CASSYSGNIQYF.

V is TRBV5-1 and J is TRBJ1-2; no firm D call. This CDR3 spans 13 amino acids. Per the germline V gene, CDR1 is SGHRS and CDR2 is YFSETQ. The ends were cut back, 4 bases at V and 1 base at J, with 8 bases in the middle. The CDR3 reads CASSPGLNYGYTF. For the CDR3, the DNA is TGCGCCAGCAGCCCCGGACTTAACTATGGCTACACCTTC.

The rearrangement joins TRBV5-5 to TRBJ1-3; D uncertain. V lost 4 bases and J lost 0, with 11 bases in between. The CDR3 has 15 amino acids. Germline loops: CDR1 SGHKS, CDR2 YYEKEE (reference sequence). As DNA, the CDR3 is TGTGCCAGCAGCCGGACGGGGAACTCTGGAAACACCATATATTTT. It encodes CASSRTGNSGNTIYF.

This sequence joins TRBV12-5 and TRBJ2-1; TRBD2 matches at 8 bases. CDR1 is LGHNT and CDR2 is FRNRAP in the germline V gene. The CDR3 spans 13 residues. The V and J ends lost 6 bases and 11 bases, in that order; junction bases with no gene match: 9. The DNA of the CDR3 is TGTGCTAGTGGGGCTCCCGGGGGGGCCCAGCAGTTCTTC. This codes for CASGAPGGAQQFF.

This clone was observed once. CDR3 residues: CASSETGQGAYEQYF. The CDR3 DNA reads TGTGCCAGCAGTGAAACCGGACAGGGGGCCTACGAGCAGTACTTC. V gene TRBV2 combines with J gene TRBJ2-7; TRBD1 agrees at 10 bases. In germline, CDR1 is SNHLY, CDR2 FYNNEI. Unmatched junction bases numbered 3, after V lost 2 bases and J lost 2 bases. This CDR3 has 15 residues. Drawing the rest from reference TRBV2 and TRBJ2-7, the complete variable domain is EPEVTQTPSHQVTQMGQEVILRCVPISNHLYFYWYRQILGQKVEFLVSFYNNEISEKSEIFDDQFSVERPDGSNFTLKIRSTKLEDSAMYFCASSETGQGAYEQYFGPGTRLTVT.

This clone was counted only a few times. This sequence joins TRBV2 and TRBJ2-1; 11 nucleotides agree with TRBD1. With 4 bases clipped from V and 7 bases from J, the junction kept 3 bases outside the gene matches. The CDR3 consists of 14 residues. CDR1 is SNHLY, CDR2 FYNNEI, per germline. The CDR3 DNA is TGTGCCAGCAGTGGGACAGGGGGCCGGAATGAGCAGTTCTTC. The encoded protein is CASSGTGGRNEQFF.

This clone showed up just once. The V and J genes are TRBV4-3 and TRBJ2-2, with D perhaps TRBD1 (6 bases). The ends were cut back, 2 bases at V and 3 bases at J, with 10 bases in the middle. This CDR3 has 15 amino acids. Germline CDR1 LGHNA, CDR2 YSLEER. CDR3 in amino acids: CASSQTDRDTGELFF. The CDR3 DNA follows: TGCGCCAGCAGCCAAACGGACAGAGACACCGGGGAGCTGTTTTTT.

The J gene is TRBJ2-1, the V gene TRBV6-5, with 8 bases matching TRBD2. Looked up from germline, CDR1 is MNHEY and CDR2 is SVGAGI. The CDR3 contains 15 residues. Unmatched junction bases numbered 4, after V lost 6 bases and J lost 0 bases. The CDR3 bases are TGTGCCAGCAGCACCACTAGCGGCTCCTACAATGAGCAGTTCTTC. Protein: CASSTTSGSYNEQFF.

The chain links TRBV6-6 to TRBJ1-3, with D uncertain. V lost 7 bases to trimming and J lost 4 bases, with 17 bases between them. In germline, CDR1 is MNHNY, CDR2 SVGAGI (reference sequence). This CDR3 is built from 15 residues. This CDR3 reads CASTFTGKSGNTIYF. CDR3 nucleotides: TGTGCCAGCACCTTTACCGGGAAATCGGGAAACACCATATATTTT.

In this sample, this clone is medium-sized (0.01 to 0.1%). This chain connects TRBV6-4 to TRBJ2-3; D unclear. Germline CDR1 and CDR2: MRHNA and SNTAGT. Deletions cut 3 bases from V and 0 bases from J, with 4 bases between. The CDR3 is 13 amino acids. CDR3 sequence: CASSESSTDTQYF. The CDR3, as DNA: TGTGCCAGCAGTGAGAGTAGCACAGATACGCAGTATTTT.

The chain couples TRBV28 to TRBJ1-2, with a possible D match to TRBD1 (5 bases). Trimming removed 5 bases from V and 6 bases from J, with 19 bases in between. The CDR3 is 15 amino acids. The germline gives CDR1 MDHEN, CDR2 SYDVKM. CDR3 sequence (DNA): TGTGCCAGCAGTCTGGCAGGGCGTCTATCACATGGCTACACCTTC. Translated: CASSLAGRLSHGYTF.

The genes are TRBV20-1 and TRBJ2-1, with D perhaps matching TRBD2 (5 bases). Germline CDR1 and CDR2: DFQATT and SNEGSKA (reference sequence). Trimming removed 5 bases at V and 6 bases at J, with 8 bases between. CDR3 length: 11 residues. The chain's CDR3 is CSAELVNEQFF. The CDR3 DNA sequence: TGCAGTGCTGAACTAGTCAATGAGCAGTTCTTC.

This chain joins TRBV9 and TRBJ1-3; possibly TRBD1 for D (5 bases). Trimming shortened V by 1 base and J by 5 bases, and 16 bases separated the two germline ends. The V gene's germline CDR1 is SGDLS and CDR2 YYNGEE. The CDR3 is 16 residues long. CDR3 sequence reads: CASSVPRTGERNTIYF. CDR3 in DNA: TGTGCCAGCAGCGTACCCCGGACGGGGGAAAGAAACACCATATATTTT.

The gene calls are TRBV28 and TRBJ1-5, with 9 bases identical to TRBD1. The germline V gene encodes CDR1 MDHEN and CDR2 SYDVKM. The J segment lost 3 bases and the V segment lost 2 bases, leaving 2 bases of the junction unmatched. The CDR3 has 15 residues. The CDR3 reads CASSLLQGANQPQHF. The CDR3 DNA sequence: TGTGCCAGCAGTTTACTACAGGGGGCCAATCAGCCCCAGCATTTT.